The 3 T cell receptor beta chains given below trace back to one sample, sequenced in a study of T-cell memory formation after mild COVID-19. TCRdb re-derived calls from the 5' RACE reads in MiXCR, one entry per CDR3 protein. The table records 300,000 to 350,000 distinct CDR3 sequences, 10% to 15% of them present only once. Sequencing input: PBMCs or a T cell subset sorted from them (not recorded which). The receptors were sampled from a man aged 18 to 29 who had mild COVID-19 (a few samples of this study predate the infection). Cell type and time point are not known.

A few counts support this clonotype. The rearrangement joins TRBV7-3 to TRBJ2-3; TRBD2 matches 10 bases. CDR3 size: 17 residues. Germline-derived CDR1 and CDR2 are SGHTA and FQGTGA. With 4 bases clipped from V and 6 bases from J, the junction kept 13 bases outside the gene matches. In DNA form, the CDR3 reads TGTGCCAGCAGCTCCTCCGGACTAGCGGATCGGTCCGATACGCAGTATTTT. Encoded protein: CASSSSGLADRSDTQYF. The variable domain in full, with the rest retrieved from reference TRBV7-3 and TRBJ2-3, is GAGVSQTPSNKVTEKGKYVELRCDPISGHTALYWYRQSLGQGPEFLIYFQGTGAADDSGLPNDRFFAVRPEGSVSTLKIQRTERGDSAVYLCASSSSGLADRSDTQYFGPGTRLTVL.

This clonotype has a handful of counts. The chain joins TRBV4-2 to TRBJ2-1; D perhaps matches TRBD1 (5 bases). The V end lost 1 base, the J end lost 0 bases, and 10 bases lay between the germline ends. The length of the CDR3 is 16 residues. CDR1 and CDR2 from the germline V gene are LGHNA and YNFKEQ. CDR3 in DNA: TGTGCCAGCAGCCAAGGACAGCTTTACTCCTACAATGAGCAGTTCTTC. Protein sequence: CASSQGQLYSYNEQFF.

The chain combines TRBV6-4 with TRBJ2-5; tentative D call: TRBD1 (5 bases). V was shortened by 7 bases and J by 1 base, with 19 bases between the two germline ends. Germline assignment: CDR1 MRHNA and CDR2 SNTAGT. The CDR3 runs 16 residues. The CDR3 is CASNPLTEASQETQYF. The CDR3 DNA is TGTGCCAGCAACCCACTGACAGAGGCCTCCCAAGAGACCCAGTACTTC.